The 27 T cell receptor beta chains below were found in one sample sequenced in a study of blood T cells in healthy people across ages. A sample-barcoded 5' primer and a J-beta primer mix were used in a second PCR of about 7 to 12 cycles. TCRdb re-derived calls from the 5' RACE reads in MiXCR, one entry per CDR3 protein. Found here are over a million distinct CDR3 sequences, roughly 59% of them singletons; the top ten hold 6.5% to 8%. Sample: blood. Source of these receptors: a man aged 18 to 35 in good health.

The chain is built from TRBV4-1 and TRBJ2-1, with 7 bases lining up with TRBD2. V lost 1 base, J lost 3 bases, and 9 bases stayed unmatched. CDR1 and CDR2 from the germline V gene are MGHRA and YSYEKL. This CDR3 spans 17 amino acids. CDR3 nucleotides: TGCGCCAGCAGCCAAGGGTCCTCTAGCGGAAACTACAATGAGCAGTTCTTC. This encodes CASSQGSSSGNYNEQFF.

The rearrangement joins TRBV29-1 to TRBJ2-2, with a weak D call TRBD1 (6 bases). The CDR3 covers 17 residues. V lost 0 bases and J lost 4, with 18 bases in between. Germline CDR1 is SQVTM and CDR2 is ANQGSEA. CDR3 sequence (DNA): TGCAGCGTTGAAGATCGAGTGGGAACAGGGCTCACCGGGGAGCTGTTTTTT. It translates to CSVEDRVGTGLTGELFF.

The CDR3 loop reads CASGRGPSEQFF. CDR3 bases: TGTGCCAGCGGTCGGGGGCCATCTGAGCAGTTCTTC. The chain is built from TRBV2 and TRBJ2-1; D is perhaps TRBD1 or TRBD2 (6 bases each). This CDR3 has 12 amino acids. Germline V gene data show CDR1 as SNHLY and CDR2 as FYNNEI. V was shortened by 8 bases and J by 9 bases, with 14 bases between the two germline ends.

This chain links TRBV13 with TRBJ1-6; 10 bases are shared with TRBD1. The CDR3 is 15 residues long. Germline CDR1 and CDR2: PRHDT and FYEKMQ (reference sequence). V lost 4 bases and J lost 9; bases outside the gene matches: 6. The CDR3 loop reads CASSSMRQGASPLHF. The CDR3 DNA reads as TGTGCCAGCAGCTCCATGAGACAGGGGGCTTCACCCCTCCACTTT.

The chain employs TRBV6-2 or TRBV6-3 and TRBJ1-4; the D gene is possibly TRBD1 (6 bases). V was cut by 0 bases and J by 0 bases, with 11 bases left in between. This CDR3 spans 17 amino acids. Germline CDR1 and CDR2: MNHEY and SVGEGT. The CDR3 here is CASSYSGGESTNEKLFF. The CDR3 DNA follows: TGTGCCAGCAGTTACTCGGGGGGCGAGTCAACTAATGAAAAACTGTTTTTT.

This chain joins TRBV4-3 and TRBJ2-3; D uncertain. The CDR3 is 14 amino acids. V lost 3 bases, J lost 1 base, and 8 bases lay in between. Germline V lookup: CDR1 LGHNA, CDR2 YSLEER. The CDR3 sequence: CASSHRLGTDTQYF. In DNA, the CDR3 is TGCGCCAGCAGCCACCGGCTGGGCACAGATACGCAGTATTTT.

This chain joins TRBV10-3 and TRBJ1-1; D not certain. Germline-derived CDR1 and CDR2 are ENHRY and SYGVKD. There are 14 residues in the CDR3. V shed 0 bases and J shed 5 bases, with 10 bases lying between them. CDR3 sequence reads: CAISESVEKTEAFF. DNA of the CDR3: TGTGCCATCAGTGAGTCTGTAGAGAAGACTGAAGCTTTCTTT.

This clonotype was picked up a small number of times. V gene TRBV20-1 combines with J gene TRBJ1-5; possibly TRBD1 for D (5 bases). The CDR3 has 12 amino acids. V was trimmed by 6 bases and J by 3 bases, leaving 9 bases between them. CDR1 is DFQATT and CDR2 is SNEGSKA in the germline V gene (reference sequence). In nucleotides, the CDR3 is TGCAGTGCCACGGGGGTCAATCAGCCCCAGCATTTT. It translates to CSATGVNQPQHF.

This chain joins TRBV6-6 and TRBJ2-1; 14 nucleotides agree with TRBD2. The CDR3 totals 13 residues. V gave up 8 bases and J gave up 9 bases; unmatched junction bases: 3. Germline CDR1 is MNHNY and CDR2 is SVGAGI (reference sequence). CDR3 sequence reads: CASGLAGGLEQFF. The CDR3 DNA reads TGTGCCAGCGGACTAGCGGGGGGCCTTGAGCAGTTCTTC.

This chain links TRBV2 with TRBJ2-1; 7 positions agree with TRBD1. The CDR3 covers 16 residues. From germline, CDR1 is SNHLY and CDR2 FYNNEI. V lost 5 bases to trimming and J lost 3 bases; unmatched junction nucleotides: 10. CDR3 nucleotides: TGTGCCAGCAGTCGACGAAGACAGGGCAGCTACAATGAGCAGTTCTTC. Translation: CASSRRRQGSYNEQFF.

This clonotype was picked up a small number of times. The gene calls are TRBV6-5 and TRBJ2-1; TRBD2 agrees at 13 bases. Germline V CDR1 and CDR2: MNHEY, SVGAGI. The CDR3 is 14 residues long. Trimming removed 6 bases from V and 10 bases from J; junction bases left unmatched: 6. CDR3 coding DNA: TGTGCCAGCAGCTCTGGACTAGCGGGAGTCGAGCAGTTCTTC. It is translated as CASSSGLAGVEQFF.

The chain combines TRBV6-5 with TRBJ2-3; 7 bases line up with TRBD1. With V trimmed by 4 bases and J by 2 bases, 3 bases remained unmatched. The germline CDR1 and CDR2 sequences are MNHEY and SVGAGI. The CDR3 consists of 14 residues. The CDR3 DNA follows: TGTGCCAGCAGTTGGGGACAGAACACAGATACGCAGTATTTT. It specifies CASSWGQNTDTQYF.

V usage is TRBV7-9 and J usage is TRBJ1-4; no definite D call. V was shortened by 3 bases and J by 8 bases, with 13 bases between the two germline ends. Germline loops: CDR1 SEHNR, CDR2 FQNEAQ (reference sequence). The CDR3 runs 14 residues. Here the CDR3 DNA reads TGTGCCAGCAGCTTTGAGGCGGCGGCGGAAAAACTGTTTTTT. This encodes CASSFEAAAEKLFF.

The CDR3 nucleotides are TGTGCCAGCAGCCCAGGGACTTCCCTATCACCCCTCCACTTT. As protein: CASSPGTSLSPLHF. The V call is TRBV12-3 or TRBV12-4, the J call TRBJ1-6, with D possibly TRBD1 on 5 matching bases. The V gene lost 6 bases and the J gene lost 10 bases, with 16 bases spanning the gap. The CDR3 is 14 amino acids.

Only a few counts were recorded for this clonotype. The chain recombines TRBV29-1 with TRBJ2-3; a weak D match, TRBD1 (6 bases). CDR3 length equals 14 residues. Germline V gives CDR1 SQVTM, CDR2 ANQGSEA. V was pared by 7 bases and J by 2 bases, with 16 bases between. CDR3 protein: CSAAPGHNTDTQYF. CDR3 nucleotides: TGCAGCGCTGCCCCGGGACATAACACAGATACGCAGTATTTT.

This clonotype was observed a single time. The gene calls are TRBV25-1 and TRBJ1-2; perhaps TRBD1 as D (6 bases). The germline gives CDR1 MGHDK, CDR2 SYGVNS. V was shortened by 5 bases and J by 3 bases, with 10 bases between the two germline ends. This CDR3 contains 13 residues. CDR3 DNA: TGTGCCAGCAGTAAACAGGGCGACTATGGCTACACCTTC. Translating it yields CASSKQGDYGYTF.

V usage is TRBV5-4 and J usage is TRBJ1-2; D is uncertain. Germline V lookup: CDR1 SGHNT, CDR2 YYREEE (reference sequence). V was cut by 0 bases and J by 7 bases, with 16 bases left in between. The length of the CDR3 is 15 residues. As DNA, the CDR3 is TGTGCCAGCAGCTTGGTTGGGTTAGGTTACGCTGGCTACACCTTC. Translating gives CASSLVGLGYAGYTF.

The V and J genes are TRBV4-3 and TRBJ2-1, with 11 bases matching TRBD1. J was trimmed by 7 bases and V by 0 bases; bases with no gene match: 5. The CDR3 loop spans 16 amino acids. The germline CDR1 and CDR2 sequences are LGHNA and YSLEER. The CDR3 spells CASSQDGQGARNEQFF. Written as DNA, the CDR3 is TGCGCCAGCAGCCAAGATGGACAGGGGGCGCGAAATGAGCAGTTCTTC.

This clonotype was recorded once. CDR3 sequence reads: CASSRSAGTNEKLFF. The DNA for the CDR3 is TGTGCCAGCAGTCGATCCGCCGGGACGAATGAAAAACTGTTTTTT. V is TRBV28 and J is TRBJ1-4; perhaps TRBD1 as D (5 bases). This CDR3 spans 15 amino acids. From germline, CDR1 is MDHEN and CDR2 SYDVKM. The V gene lost 5 bases and the J gene lost 5 bases, with 15 bases spanning the gap. The entire variable domain, with the rest obtained from reference TRBV28 and TRBJ1-4, is as follows: DVKVTQSSRYLVKRTGEKVFLECVQDMDHENMFWYRQDPGLGLRLIYFSYDVKMKEKGDIPEGYSVSREKKERFSLILESASTNQTSMYLCASSRSAGTNEKLFFGSGTQLSVL.

V and J are TRBV30 and TRBJ2-5, with 7 bases lining up with TRBD2. This CDR3 comprises 14 residues. Germline CDR1 reads GTSNPN; CDR2 reads SVGIG (reference sequence). Trimming removed 2 bases from V and 0 bases from J; junction bases left unmatched: 3. The CDR3 nucleotides read TGTGCCTGGAGTTGGGAGGGTGACCAAGAGACCCAGTACTTC. Protein: CAWSWEGDQETQYF. Using reference TRBV30 and TRBJ2-5 for the parts outside the CDR3, the full variable domain is SQTIHQWPATLVQPVGSPLSLECTVEGTSNPNLYWYRQAAGRGLQLLFYSVGIGQISSEVPQNLSASRPQDRQFILSSKKLLLSDSGFYLCAWSWEGDQETQYFGPGTRLLVL.

V gene TRBV7-9 combines with J gene TRBJ2-3, with D perhaps matching TRBD2 (7 bases). This CDR3 contains 16 residues. CDR1 and CDR2 (germline): SEHNR, FQNEAQ (reference sequence). V was cut by 7 bases and J by 6 bases, with 23 bases left in between. In DNA, the CDR3 is TGTGCCAGCATCGATATTACAGCCGGGGGGCAGGATACGCAGTATTTT. Encoded protein: CASIDITAGGQDTQYF.

This clonotype was recorded at least ten times. This chain connects TRBV29-1 to TRBJ2-5; TRBD1 matches 9 bases. V lost 8 bases and J lost 3; bases outside the gene matches: 4. CDR1 is SQVTM, CDR2 ANQGSEA, per germline. This CDR3 is 12 amino acids long. CDR3 loop: CSTRTGEETQYF. Here the CDR3 DNA reads TGCAGCACACGGACAGGGGAAGAGACCCAGTACTTC.

V usage is TRBV9 and J usage is TRBJ2-1; D is unresolved. The CDR3 is 13 amino acids. Trimming shortened V by 0 bases and J by 6 bases, and 7 bases separated the two germline ends. Germline V lookup: CDR1 SGDLS, CDR2 YYNGEE. CDR3 loop: CASSVGQFNEQFF. The CDR3 nucleotides read TGTGCCAGCAGCGTAGGGCAGTTCAATGAGCAGTTCTTC. The entire variable domain, with the rest obtained from reference TRBV9 and TRBJ2-1, is as follows: DSGVTQTPKHLITATGQRVTLRCSPRSGDLSVYWYQQSLDQGLQFLIQYYNGEERAKGNILERFSAQQFPDLHSELNLSSLELGDSALYFCASSVGQFNEQFFGPGTRLTVL.

The chain combines TRBV9 with TRBJ1-5, with 8 bases that match TRBD1. The V gene's germline CDR1 is SGDLS and CDR2 YYNGEE. This CDR3 contains 14 residues. The trim removed 3 bases at V and 7 bases at J, leaving 6 bases unmatched. The CDR3 DNA reads as TGTGCCAGCAGCGCCAGGGGGCTCGGGCAGCCCCAGCATTTT. Translating gives CASSARGLGQPQHF.

This clonotype was observed a few times. The genes are TRBV27 and TRBJ2-1; no clear D. V shed 6 bases and J shed 7 bases, with 13 bases lying between them. Germline V gene sequence: CDR1 MNHEY, CDR2 SMNVEV (reference sequence). The CDR3 is 13 residues long. CDR3 region: CASSLMLGNEQFF. The DNA for the CDR3 is TGTGCCAGCAGCTTGATGCTGGGGAATGAGCAGTTCTTC.

This chain connects TRBV6-1 to TRBJ1-2; 7 nucleotides agree with TRBD1. The CDR3 totals 15 residues. The V gene's germline CDR1 is MNHNS and CDR2 SASEGT. J lost 8 bases, V lost 3 bases, and 12 bases had no gene match. The CDR3 region is CASSDTGALHRGYTF. The CDR3 DNA reads as TGTGCCAGCAGTGATACAGGGGCTCTCCATAGGGGCTACACCTTC.

J is TRBJ2-7 and V is TRBV28; D not resolved. The germline V gene encodes CDR1 MDHEN and CDR2 SYDVKM. V lost 2 bases and J 5 bases, leaving 13 bases between the germline ends. The CDR3 totals 14 residues. The CDR3 DNA sequence: TGTGCCAGCAGTTTAAGTGGAATTAGGGACGAGCAGTACTTC. Amino acid sequence: CASSLSGIRDEQYF.